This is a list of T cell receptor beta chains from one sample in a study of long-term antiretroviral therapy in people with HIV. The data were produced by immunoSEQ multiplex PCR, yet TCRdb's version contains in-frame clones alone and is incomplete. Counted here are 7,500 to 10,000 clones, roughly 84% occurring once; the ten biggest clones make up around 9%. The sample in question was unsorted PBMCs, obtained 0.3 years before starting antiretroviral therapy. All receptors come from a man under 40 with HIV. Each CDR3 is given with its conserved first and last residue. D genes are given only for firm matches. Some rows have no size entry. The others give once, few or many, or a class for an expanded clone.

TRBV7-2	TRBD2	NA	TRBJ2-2	TGTGCCAGCAGCTTAGCGCTAGCGGGGGGACCCAACACCGGGGAGCTGTTTTTT	CASSLALAGGPNTGELFF
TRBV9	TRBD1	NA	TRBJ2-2	TGTGCCAGCAGCGTGGGACAGGGGAATGCAGGGGAGCTGTTTTTT	CASSVGQGNAGELFF
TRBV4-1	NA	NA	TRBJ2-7	TGCGCCAGCAGCCAAGATAGTCTGGGTGAGCAGTACTTC	CASSQDSLGEQYF
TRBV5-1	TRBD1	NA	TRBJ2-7	TGCGCCAGCAGCTTGGGTACAGGGGGAACCTACGAGCAGTACTTC	CASSLGTGGTYEQYF
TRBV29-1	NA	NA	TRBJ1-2	TGCAGCGGCGGTTTAGATTATGGCTACACCTTC	CSGGLDYGYTF
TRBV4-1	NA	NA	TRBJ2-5	TGCGCCAGCAGCCAAGGAACAGGGTTGCAAGAGACCCAGTACTTC	CASSQGTGLQETQYF
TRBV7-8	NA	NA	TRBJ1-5	TGTGCCAGCAGCTTAGGCGCACAACCCAACAATCAGCCCCAGCATTTT	CASSLGAQPNNQPQHF
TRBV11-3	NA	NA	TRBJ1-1	TGTGCCAGCAGCCTGACAGTGAACACTGAAGCTTTCTTT	CASSLTVNTEAFF
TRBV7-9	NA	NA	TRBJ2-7	TGTGCCAGCAGCTTTAACGAGGACAGAGACTACGAGCAGTACTTC	CASSFNEDRDYEQYF
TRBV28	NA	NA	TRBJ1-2	TGTGCCAGCAGCAACAACTATGGCTACACCTTC	CASSNNYGYTF
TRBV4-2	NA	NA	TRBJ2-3	TGTGCCAGCAGCCAAGAGGCCCTACTAAGCTACACAGATACGCAGTATTTT	CASSQEALLSYTDTQYF
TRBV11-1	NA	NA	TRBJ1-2	TGTGCCAGCAGCTCCCATCAGGGCCTGGAGACTGGCTACACCTTC	CASSSHQGLETGYTF
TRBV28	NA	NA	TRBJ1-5	TGTGCCAGCAGTCCGACCGGGGGGGCAATGGGTAGGGGAGGAAATCAGCCCCAGCATTTT	CASSPTGGAMGRGGNQPQHF
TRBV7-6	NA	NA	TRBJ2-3	TGTGCCAGCAGCTACCCAATCGGCCGGCAGTCTGACTTTATGGATACGCAGTATTTT	CASSYPIGRQSDFMDTQYF
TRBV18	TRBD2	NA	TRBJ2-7	TGTGCCAGCTCTATCGGGGGGGTCTCCTACGAGCAGTACTTC	CASSIGGVSYEQYF
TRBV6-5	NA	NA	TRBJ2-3	TGTGCCAGCAGTTACCTAGACATCCTCGCCACAGATACGCAGTATTTT	CASSYLDILATDTQYF
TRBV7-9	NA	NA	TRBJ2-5	TGTGCCAGCAGCGGTAAAGACAGCCAAGAGACCCAGTACTTC	CASSGKDSQETQYF
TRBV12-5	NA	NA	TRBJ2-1	TGTGCTAGTGGCCCTGACTACGTTTACAATGAGCAGTTCTTC	CASGPDYVYNEQFF
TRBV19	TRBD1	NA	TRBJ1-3	TGTGCCAGTAGAAGACAGGGTGGAAACACCATATATTTT	CASRRQGGNTIYF
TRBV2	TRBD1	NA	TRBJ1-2	TGTGCCAGCAGTGAAGGGGCAGGGGGCGCTTATCTGGATGGCTACACCTTC	CASSEGAGGAYLDGYTF
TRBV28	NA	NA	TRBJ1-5	TGTGCCAGCAGTTTAGGGGGGCTGGTAAGCAATCAGCCCCAGCATTTT	CASSLGGLVSNQPQHF
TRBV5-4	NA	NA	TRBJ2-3	TGTGCCAGCAGCCCACTAGGGAGATACACAGATACGCAGTATTTT	CASSPLGRYTDTQYF
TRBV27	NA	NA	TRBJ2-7	TGTGCCAGCAGTTACCAGGGCACTGCCTACGAGCAGTACTTC	CASSYQGTAYEQYF
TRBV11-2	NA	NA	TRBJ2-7	TGTGCCAGCAGCCGGGTGACCGGGTTTGGCGAGCAGTACTTC	CASSRVTGFGEQYF
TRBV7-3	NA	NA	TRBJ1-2	TGTGCCAGCAGCCAAGGGGGGGGGTCCTTCTATGGCTACACCTTC	CASSQGGGSFYGYTF
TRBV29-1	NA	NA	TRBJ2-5	TGCAGCGTTGAAGATGGGGGGACCCAGTACTTC	CSVEDGGTQYF
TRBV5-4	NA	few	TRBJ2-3	TGTGCCAGCAGCTTGGAACTAACTAGCACAGATACGCAGTATTTT	CASSLELTSTDTQYF
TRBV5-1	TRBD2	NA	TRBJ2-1	TGCGCCAGCAGCTCTAGCGGGAGTCGGCCAAATGAGCAGTTCTTC	CASSSSGSRPNEQFF
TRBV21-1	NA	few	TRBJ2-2	TGTGCCAGCAGCAAACTCTTGAGGCCGACACGAAACACCGGGGAGCTGTTTTTT	CASSKLLRPTRNTGELFF
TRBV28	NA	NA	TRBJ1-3	TGTGCCAGCAGTTTCCTTGGAAACACCATATATTTT	CASSFLGNTIYF
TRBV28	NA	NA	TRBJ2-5	TGTGCCAGCAGTTTGCGGCTTATACAGACCCAGTACTTC	CASSLRLIQTQYF
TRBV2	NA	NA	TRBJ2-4	TGTGCCAGCAGTGCCGGAGGGGCCAAAAACATTCAGTACTTC	CASSAGGAKNIQYF
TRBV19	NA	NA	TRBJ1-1	TGTGCCAGTAGTACCTCCAGGGCCGGGAACACTGAAGCTTTCTTT	CASSTSRAGNTEAFF
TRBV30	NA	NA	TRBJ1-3	TGTGCCTGGAGTGGGCAGGGAAGATCTGGAAACACCATATATTTT	CAWSGQGRSGNTIYF
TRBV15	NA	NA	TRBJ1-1	TGTGCCACCAGCAGCCCCGGCGACATGAACACTGAAGCTTTCTTT	CATSSPGDMNTEAFF
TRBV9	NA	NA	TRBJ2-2	TGTGCCAGCAGCGTAGATGGGGGTCTCGGGCTGTTTTTT	CASSVDGGLGLFF
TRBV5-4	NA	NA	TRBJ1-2	TGTGCCAGCACCTTCGAGGCGGGCAGGGCGAATGGCTACACCTTC	CASTFEAGRANGYTF
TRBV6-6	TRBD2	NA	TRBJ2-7	TGTGCCAGCAGACCCGGACTAGCGGGAGTCTCCCCCGAGCAGTACTTC	CASRPGLAGVSPEQYF
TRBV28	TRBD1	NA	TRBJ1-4	TGTGCCAGCAGTGGGACAGGGGGTAATGAAAAACTGTTTTTT	CASSGTGGNEKLFF
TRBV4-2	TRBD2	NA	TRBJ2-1	TGTGCCAGCAGCCACCCTCCGACGGGGGGGGTCTCCTACAATGAGCAGTTCTTC	CASSHPPTGGVSYNEQFF
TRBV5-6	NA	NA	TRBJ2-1	TGTGCCAGCAGCGCCGACCTGAGCTCCTACAATGAGCAGTTCTTC	CASSADLSSYNEQFF
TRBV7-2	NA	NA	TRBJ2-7	TGTGCCAGCAGTAATCACCCGGGATTGTCCTACGAGCAGTACTTC	CASSNHPGLSYEQYF
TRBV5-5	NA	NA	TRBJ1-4	TGTGCCAGCAGCTTGAGCATAACTGCTCATATTACAACTAATGAAAAACTGTTTTTT	CASSLSITAHITTNEKLFF
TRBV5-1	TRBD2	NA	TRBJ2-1	TGCGCCAGCAGCTTGCGGGCGGGAGTGAGCTACAATGAGCAGTTCTTC	CASSLRAGVSYNEQFF
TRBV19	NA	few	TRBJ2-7	TGTGCCAGTAGTATAGCAGAGGCCTACGAGCAGTACTTC	CASSIAEAYEQYF
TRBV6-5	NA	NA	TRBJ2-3	TGTGCCAGCAGTTACTCTCCGGGACCTCATACGCAGTATTTT	CASSYSPGPHTQYF
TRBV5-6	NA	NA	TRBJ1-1	TGTGCCAGCAGCGGGGACGGTTCGAACACTGAAGCTTTCTTT	CASSGDGSNTEAFF
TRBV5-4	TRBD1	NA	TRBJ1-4	TGTGCCAGCAGCTTGGGGGCAGGGGGCAATGAAAAACTGTTTTTT	CASSLGAGGNEKLFF
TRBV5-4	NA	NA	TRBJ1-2	TGTGCCAGCAGCTTGACCAATTATGGCTACACCTTC	CASSLTNYGYTF
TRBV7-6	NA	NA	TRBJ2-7	TGTGCCAGCAGTTTACACTCTTCCTACGAGCAGTACTTC	CASSLHSSYEQYF
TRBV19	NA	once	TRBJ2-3	TGTGCCAGTAGTTCTTCGGACCACACAGATACGCAGTATTTT	CASSSSDHTDTQYF